This T cell receptor (beta chain) was sequenced during a study of memory CD4+ T cells and cytomegalovirus serostatus. Study-wide points: Repertoires predicted CMV serostatus with median bootstrapped AUC of roughly 0.95.

Single viable CD3+CD4+CD8-CD45RO+ cells were sorted as the memory CD4+ T cells. In the case of this clone: As yet, its antigen is unknown.

Clones were sequenced by immunoSEQ multiplex PCR, and TCRdb holds only the in-frame ones, with some missing. The top ten clones hold roughly 1.1% of a sample with 40,000 or so clones, around three quarters of them seen once. The CDR3 spans 19 residues. This sequence was found in an adult in good health and CMV-seronegative. This chain connects TRBV21-1 to TRBJ1-5. TRBV21-1 has pseudogene status. Sequencing was carried out using memory CD4+ T cells from blood. The CDR3 spells CASSPLGRKRWTVEQPQHF. In nucleotides, the CDR3 is TGTGCCAGCAGCCCCCTTGGCCGCAAGAGGTGGACGGTGGAGCAGCCCCAGCATTTT.